The clone carrying this T cell receptor beta chain was seen a few times. Generated by immunoSEQ multiplex PCR, the TCRdb table keeps only in-frame clones and is missing some. The data show fewer than 600,000 clones, with about 80% seen just once and about 12% held by the top ten. This sample is part of a study of shared clonotypes between healthy human individuals. CDR3 size: 13 residues. CDR1 is SGHTA, CDR2 FQGNSA, per germline. Trimming cost V 4 bases and J 5 bases, with 12 bases left between them. This rearrangement joins TRBV7-2 to TRBJ2-7, with D unclear. Sample: PBMCs. This sequence originates from a woman aged 40 to 49 in good health. Some clones in this sample may be carry-over from other donors' samples. The CDR3 reads CASSSGPSDEQYF. The CDR3 DNA is TGTGCCAGCAGCTCCGGTCCCTCGGACGAGCAGTACTTC.